The next 5 T cell receptor beta chains were all read from a single sample in a study of blood T cell repertoires in COVID-19. The repertoire was sequenced with immunoSEQ multiplex PCR; TCRdb's copy has only in-frame clones and lacks some. The data show about 51,000 clones, about 81% seen once. Sequencing was carried out using peripheral blood. Source of these receptors: a man aged 50 to 60 with acute or convalescent COVID-19.

The gene calls are TRBV6-6 and TRBJ1-1; tentative D call: TRBD1 (5 bases). The CDR3 length is 13 residues. The V and J ends lost 5 bases and 5 bases respectively, with 12 bases between them. Germline values: CDR1 MNHNY, CDR2 SVGAGI (reference sequence). This chain's CDR3 is CASSPRQRTEAFF. The CDR3 coding sequence is TGTGCCAGCAGTCCCCGACAGAGGACTGAAGCTTTCTTT.

The rearrangement uses TRBV5-1 and TRBJ2-1; the D gene is possibly TRBD2 (5 bases). Germline CDR1 reads SGHRS; CDR2 reads YFSETQ. The V gene lost 0 bases and the J gene lost 0 bases, with 13 bases spanning the gap. This CDR3 spans 17 amino acids. The DNA for the CDR3 is TGCGCCAGCAGCTTGGCCCCAGCGGCGCGCTCCTACAATGAGCAGTTCTTC. Translating gives CASSLAPAARSYNEQFF.

The rearrangement joins TRBV9 to TRBJ2-5; 9 bases map to TRBD2. V lost 6 bases to trimming and J lost 7 bases; unmatched junction nucleotides: 10. The CDR3 spans 14 residues. CDR1 and CDR2 (germline): SGDLS, YYNGEE. The CDR3 sequence is CASTPGLAFGTQYF. CDR3 coding DNA: TGTGCCAGCACCCCGGGACTAGCATTTGGGACCCAGTACTTC.

The V call is TRBV6-5, the J call TRBJ2-3, with D hard to call. The CDR3 covers 13 residues. V lost 0 bases and J 5 bases, leaving 6 bases between the germline ends. Looked up from germline, CDR1 is MNHEY and CDR2 is SVGAGI. The CDR3 nucleotides read TGTGCCAGCAGTTACTCGCGGCGAGATACGCAGTATTTT. This sequence encodes CASSYSRRDTQYF.

The chain links TRBV13 to TRBJ1-2; the D is unclear. From germline, CDR1 is PRHDT and CDR2 FYEKMQ (reference sequence). Trimming removed 6 bases at V and 2 bases at J, with 10 bases between. The CDR3 is 13 amino acids. Written as DNA, the CDR3 is TGTGCCAGCAGTTTGGGAGAGAACTATGGCTACACCTTC. Translated: CASSLGENYGYTF.